One and the same sample provided the 3 T cell receptor beta chains below, sequenced in a study of T-cell memory formation after mild COVID-19. One entry per CDR3 protein results from TCRdb running MiXCR on the 5' RACE reads. The data show tens of thousands of distinct CDR3 sequences, 8% to 9.5% seen once. Sequenced: PBMCs or a T cell subset sorted from them (not recorded which). The origin of the receptors is a man aged 18 to 29 who had mild COVID-19 (a few samples of this study predate the infection). Cell type and time point are not known.

In this sample, this clonotype turned up a few times. The chain is built from TRBV5-1 and TRBJ2-1; perhaps D is TRBD1 or TRBD2 (5 bases each). CDR1 is SGHRS and CDR2 is YFSETQ in the germline V gene. The CDR3 totals 13 residues. Trimming removed 4 bases from V and 3 bases from J, with 8 bases in between. The CDR3 here is CASSGGVYNEQFF. For the CDR3, the DNA is TGCGCCAGCAGCGGGGGAGTCTACAATGAGCAGTTCTTC.

The gene calls are TRBV4-1 and TRBJ2-1; 8 nucleotides line up with TRBD1. The CDR3 has 16 residues. CDR1 MGHRA and CDR2 YSYEKL come from the germline V gene. The V and J ends lost 2 bases and 4 bases, in that order; junction bases with no gene match: 7. The CDR3 region is CASSQSGTGTYNEQFF. The CDR3, as DNA: TGCGCCAGCAGCCAATCTGGGACAGGAACGTACAATGAGCAGTTCTTC.

This chain links TRBV3-1 with TRBJ2-1, with D tentatively TRBD1 or TRBD2 (5 bases each). Trimming cost V 1 base and J 7 bases, with 11 bases left between them. The CDR3 loop spans 14 amino acids. Germline V gene lookup returns CDR1 LGHDT and CDR2 YNNKEL (reference sequence). The CDR3 DNA reads TGTGCCAGCAGCCAAGGGATCGAGGGGAATGAGCAGTTCTTC. Protein product: CASSQGIEGNEQFF.